This TCR beta chain was documented in a study of T cells in Graves' hyperthyroidism and ophthalmopathy. Overall study: Before treatment of any kind, peripheral blood was taken at initial diagnosis. General observations from the study: Blood shared most expanded thyroid clonotypes above 0.001.

The germline CDR1 and CDR2 sequences are DFQATT and SNEGSKA (reference sequence). The germline V and J ends were trimmed by 6 bases and 8 bases, with 16 bases remaining between them. The CDR3 length is 13 residues. A note on this clonotype: Its antigen is unidentified.

Around 10 ml fresh peripheral blood yielded the PBMCs. Amplification targeted TCR beta CDR3 regions from RNA transcripts. Researchers ran a first-round RT-PCR on the TCR CDR3 using the HTBI primer set. One entry per CDR3 protein, called by TCRdb with MiXCR from the multiplex PCR reads. The sample comprises 250,000 to 300,000 distinct CDR3 sequences, roughly 15% of which are singletons, and about an eighth rests with the top ten. The specimen was blood. The source of this sequence is a woman between 40 and 55 years old with Graves' hyperthyroidism that later progressed to Graves' ophthalmopathy. The J gene is TRBJ1-4, the V gene TRBV20-1, with unresolved D. The CDR3 sequence: CSAKTLSGEKLFF. CDR3 nucleotides: TGCAGTGCCAAGACGTTATCGGGCGAAAAACTGTTTTTT.